Described below is a single TCR beta chain sequence and its context. Participants were aged about 18 to 90 years from around 24 US areas. The authors' processing: Cell counts per sample came from amplifying reference gene primers. Assay used: immunoSEQ multiplex PCR; TCRdb lists only in-frame clones, some missing. V, J and clone size are those of that table, while D and trimming were read from the DNA. The sample contains 190,000 or so clones, around 90% of which appear only once. Germline assignment: CDR1 SGHRS and CDR2 YFSETQ. The V end lost 0 bases, the J end lost 1 base, and 10 bases lay between the germline ends. This CDR3 has 16 residues. The record originates from a study of blood T cell repertoires in COVID-19.

The chain has TRBV5-1 and TRBJ1-4; maybe TRBD1 (5 bases). This receptor was taken from a woman younger than 45 who had recovered from COVID-19. Sequenced material: PBMCs or T cells enriched from blood (not recorded which). CDR3 region: CASSLGSGLTNEKLFF. CDR3 bases: TGCGCCAGCAGCTTGGGATCAGGGTTAACTAATGAAAAACTGTTTTTT.